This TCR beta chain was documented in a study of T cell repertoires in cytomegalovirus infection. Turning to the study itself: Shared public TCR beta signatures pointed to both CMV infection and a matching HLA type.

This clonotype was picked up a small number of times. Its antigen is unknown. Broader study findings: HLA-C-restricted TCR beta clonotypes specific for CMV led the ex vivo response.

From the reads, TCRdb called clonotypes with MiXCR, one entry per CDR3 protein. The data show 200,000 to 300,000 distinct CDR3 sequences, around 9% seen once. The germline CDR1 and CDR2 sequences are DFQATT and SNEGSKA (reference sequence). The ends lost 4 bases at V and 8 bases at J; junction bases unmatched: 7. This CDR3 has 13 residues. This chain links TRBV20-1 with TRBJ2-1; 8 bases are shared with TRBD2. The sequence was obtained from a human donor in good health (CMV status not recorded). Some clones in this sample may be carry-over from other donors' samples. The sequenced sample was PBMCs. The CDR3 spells CSATGGRPDEQFF. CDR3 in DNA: TGCAGTGCTACGGGGGGGAGGCCGGATGAGCAGTTCTTC.